The 18 T cell receptor beta chains reported below all come from one sample, sequenced in a study of CXCR3-negative and CXCR3-positive naive CD8 T cells. Study results and caveats: CXCR3-positive naive cells had more hydrophobic TRB CDR3s than CXCR3-negative naive cells.

Through 5' RACE with UMI labels, the TRB cDNA libraries were prepared. Each CDR3 protein gets one entry in TCRdb, which reprocessed the 5' RACE reads and gives no DNA. This repertoire comprises under 150,000 distinct CDR3 sequences; its ten largest clones make up approximately 0.28%. Their specific antigens are unknown. The sequenced material came from naive CXCR3+ CD8+ T cells from blood. Subset here: CD45RO-CCR7+CD27+CD95- naive CD8+ T cells expressing CXCR3 (TNR3+). Receptors originate from a human donor in good health. Some clones in this sample may be carry-over from other donors' samples.

The genes are TRBV4-3 and TRBJ1-2; TCRdb's D gene call, TRBD1, goes unchecked for lack of DNA. There are 15 residues in the CDR3. Looked up from germline, CDR1 is LGHNA and CDR2 is YSLEER. CDR3 sequence: CASSQGAGGYYGYTF.

The chain recombines TRBV13 with TRBJ2-2; TCRdb's D call of TRBD1 is untestable without DNA. CDR3 size: 15 residues. The germline V gene has CDR1 PRHDT and CDR2 FYEKMQ (reference sequence). The CDR3 spells CASSPPGQRAGELFF.

The chain has TRBV27 and TRBJ1-1; TCRdb returns TRBD1, unconfirmable since there is no DNA. Germline CDR1 MNHEY, CDR2 SMNVEV (reference sequence). The CDR3 runs to 15 residues. CDR3 residues: CASSYEGVGVSEAFF.

The CDR3 is CSSGGRDRGRWEQYF. The chain combines TRBV29-1 with TRBJ2-7; there is no DNA to check the TCRdb D call of TRBD1. CDR3 length: 15 amino acids. Per the germline V gene, CDR1 is SQVTM and CDR2 is ANQGSEA.

The CDR3 loop is CASSSWVPGTVYEQYF. This chain uses TRBV11-3 with TRBJ2-7; TCRdb selects TRBD1, and the lack of DNA leaves this call unchecked. Per the germline V gene, CDR1 is SGHNT and CDR2 is YENEEA. This CDR3 spans 16 amino acids. Filled out from reference TRBV11-3 and TRBJ2-7, the complete variable domain reads EAGVVQSPRYKIIEKKQPVAFWCNPISGHNTLYWYLQNLGQGPELLIRYENEEAVDDSQLPKDRFSAERLKGVDSTLKIQPAELGDSAVYLCASSSWVPGTVYEQYFGPGTRLTVT.

This sequence joins TRBV11-3 and TRBJ2-3; TCRdb lists TRBD1, though no DNA is available to test this call. The CDR3 loop spans 15 amino acids. Germline CDR1 is SGHNT and CDR2 is YENEEA. This CDR3 is CASSPGLQGTDTQYF.

The rearrangement uses TRBV27 and TRBJ2-3; the TRBD2 assignment by TCRdb is unverifiable without DNA. The CDR3 spans 17 residues. From germline, CDR1 is MNHEY and CDR2 SMNVEV (reference sequence). The CDR3 loop is CASSLLPIAGASDTQYF.

The chain couples TRBV27 to TRBJ1-2; the TCRdb call, TRBD1, lacks DNA for checking. The germline gives CDR1 MNHEY, CDR2 SMNVEV (reference sequence). The CDR3 runs 17 residues. CDR3 residues: CASSLSSGGSSLDGYTF.

Here the CDR3 reads CASSLRPSGIHTGELFF. The V gene is TRBV7-7, the J gene TRBJ2-2. This CDR3 comprises 17 residues. Germline CDR1 and CDR2: SSHAT and FNYEAQ (reference sequence).

The V gene is TRBV7-9, the J gene TRBJ2-7; TCRdb lists TRBD1, though no DNA is available to test this call. The germline V gene encodes CDR1 SEHNR and CDR2 FQNEAQ (reference sequence). There are 13 residues in the CDR3. The CDR3 here is CASSGQPFYEQYF.

The rearrangement uses TRBV29-1 and TRBJ1-2; the TCRdb D gene call, TRBD1, has no DNA to confirm it. In germline, CDR1 is SQVTM, CDR2 ANQGSEA. This CDR3 spans 11 amino acids. The CDR3: CSVAGQGSYTF.

The chain combines TRBV28 with TRBJ1-5; TCRdb's assignment of TRBD1 cannot be checked, as there is no DNA. There are 17 residues in the CDR3. The germline V gene encodes CDR1 MDHEN and CDR2 SYDVKM. CDR3 region: CASSMERDTRWDQPQHF.

V gene TRBV4-1 combines with J gene TRBJ1-5; with no DNA, the TCRdb D assignment of TRBD1 cannot be verified. Per the germline V gene, CDR1 is MGHRA and CDR2 is YSYEKL. CDR3 length: 16 amino acids. The CDR3 region is CASSQGSTGRNQPQHF.

The CDR3: CASSRLAGGEYEQFF. The chain uses TRBV11-2 and TRBJ2-1; as DNA is missing, the TRBD2 call by TCRdb cannot be tested. CDR1 SGHAT and CDR2 FQNNGV come from the germline V gene. The CDR3 covers 15 residues.

This chain links TRBV5-1 with TRBJ2-2. This CDR3 spans 15 amino acids. Germline values: CDR1 SGHRS, CDR2 YFSETQ. The chain's CDR3 is CASSLRVEDTGELFF.

The rearrangement joins TRBV12-3 or TRBV12-4 to TRBJ2-7. There are 13 residues in the CDR3. CDR3 loop: CASSSVNSYEQYF.

The chain's CDR3 is CSARDWDGTDMQETQYF. The chain joins TRBV20-1 to TRBJ2-5; without DNA, the TCRdb call of TRBD1 cannot be checked. Per germline, CDR1 DFQATT and CDR2 SNEGSKA (reference sequence). The CDR3 extends over 17 amino acids.

The J gene is TRBJ2-2, the V gene TRBV20-1. This CDR3 comprises 16 residues. The V gene's germline CDR1 is DFQATT and CDR2 SNEGSKA (reference sequence). CDR3 loop: CSARDSDYPDTGELFF.